The 8 T cell receptor beta chains presented below share a single source sample, sequenced in a study of blood T cell repertoires in COVID-19. TCRdb's copy holds only in-frame clones and misses some; the assay was immunoSEQ multiplex PCR. Seen here are about 480,000 clones, roughly 87% observed once, and the top ten hold roughly 2%. The specimen was PBMCs or T cells enriched from blood (not recorded which). These TCRs come from a woman younger than 35 with acute COVID-19.

The V and J genes are TRBV9 and TRBJ1-1; maybe TRBD1 (5 bases). V was pared by 2 bases and J by 8 bases, with 19 bases between. The germline CDR1 and CDR2 sequences are SGDLS and YYNGEE. This CDR3 spans 15 amino acids. For the CDR3, the DNA is TGTGCCAGCAGCGTTGGCGGGGGGAAGACAGCCGAAGCTTTCTTT. Translating it yields CASSVGGGKTAEAFF.

This chain's CDR3 is CASSYRDSPLHF. The CDR3 DNA is TGTGCCAGCAGCTACAGGGATTCACCCCTCCACTTT. This sequence joins TRBV27 and TRBJ1-6; D possibly corresponds to TRBD1 (6 bases). V was pared by 6 bases and J by 8 bases, with 8 bases between. CDR1 and CDR2 (germline): MNHEY, SMNVEV (reference sequence). The CDR3 sequence is 12 residues long.

The V call is TRBV9, the J call TRBJ1-1; possible D gene TRBD1, 6 bases. The V gene lost 0 bases and the J gene lost 6 bases, with 18 bases spanning the gap. Germline lookup yields CDR1 SGDLS and CDR2 YYNGEE. CDR3 length: 16 amino acids. In DNA, the CDR3 is TGTGCCAGCAGCGTAGATCCACAGGGAAAATTTGCTGAAGCTTTCTTT. It encodes CASSVDPQGKFAEAFF.

This clone appeared a few times. V gene TRBV7-2 combines with J gene TRBJ1-1, with TRBD1 matching over 8 bases. V lost 8 bases and J lost 2; bases outside the gene matches: 10. Germline V gives CDR1 SGHTA, CDR2 FQGNSA. The CDR3 runs 15 residues. The DNA of the CDR3 is TGTGCCAGCCACTTGCAGGGGGCAGTTAACACTGAAGCTTTCTTT. Its protein is CASHLQGAVNTEAFF.

V gene TRBV4-3 combines with J gene TRBJ1-4, with D tentatively TRBD1 (6 bases). The CDR3 is 19 amino acids. Trimming cost V 3 bases and J 11 bases, with 31 bases left between them. The V gene's germline CDR1 is LGHNA and CDR2 YSLEER. In DNA, the CDR3 is TGCGCCAGCAGCCAGAAGACAGGCGGCGATCTGGCGGTCGTTGCTAAACTGTTTTTT. It specifies CASSQKTGGDLAVVAKLFF.

This clone appeared a single time. The chain couples TRBV28 to TRBJ1-1; D unclear. CDR1 is MDHEN and CDR2 is SYDVKM in the germline V gene. The CDR3 consists of 16 residues. V lost 2 bases to trimming and J lost 0 bases, with 13 bases between them. The CDR3 protein is CASSLGPGLMNTEAFF. The CDR3 nucleotides are TGTGCCAGCAGTTTAGGTCCAGGCCTAATGAACACTGAAGCTTTCTTT.

V gene TRBV30 combines with J gene TRBJ1-1, with 7 positions matching TRBD1. The CDR3 has 12 residues. The germline V gene encodes CDR1 GTSNPN and CDR2 SVGIG (reference sequence). The V gene end was trimmed by 2 bases and the J gene end by 4 bases; junction bases not matched to a gene: 1. The CDR3 bases are TGTGCCTGGAGTAGGGACAGCACTGAAGCTTTCTTT. It translates to CAWSRDSTEAFF.

This clone was seen a few times. The chain recombines TRBV5-5 with TRBJ1-5, with D tentatively TRBD1 (5 bases). CDR1 and CDR2 (germline): SGHKS, YYEKEE (reference sequence). Trimming left V 0 bases short and J 5 bases short, with 18 bases between. CDR3 length equals 17 residues. CDR3 bases: TGTGCCAGCAGCTTGGGCCAGAGCTACTGGGGGGATCAGCCCCAGCATTTT. It is translated as CASSLGQSYWGDQPQHF.